The 29 T cell receptor beta chains given below trace back to one sample, sequenced in a study of T cells in Graves' hyperthyroidism and ophthalmopathy. Researchers amplified the TCR beta CDR3 regions from RNA transcripts. Initially, a first-round RT-PCR of the TCR CDR3 employed the HTBI primer set. MiXCR, applied by TCRdb to the multiplex PCR reads, yields one record per CDR3 protein. The sample carries roughly 510,000 distinct CDR3 sequences, around 20% recorded once. Specimen: blood. The receptor source for this set is a man in his late teens or twenties with Graves' hyperthyroidism.

This clonotype was observed at least ten times. This chain joins TRBV28 and TRBJ2-7; 9 positions match TRBD1. In germline, CDR1 is MDHEN, CDR2 SYDVKM. Trimming cost V 7 bases and J 3 bases; bases outside gene matches: 4. The CDR3 has 13 amino acids. In nucleotides, the CDR3 is TGTGCCAGCATGGACAGGGGTAGCTACGAGCAGTACTTC. This codes for CASMDRGSYEQYF.

A remark on this clonotype: The CDR3 ends on some other residue instead of the conserved phenylalanine or tryptophan, so this is likely a read error. The rearrangement uses TRBV6-1 and TRBJ2-7; D is uncertain. V was shortened by 6 bases and J by 0 bases, with 9 bases between the two germline ends. The CDR3 consists of 13 residues. Germline loops: CDR1 MNHNS, CDR2 SASEGT. The CDR3 spells CASSPPSSYEQYL. In nucleotides, the CDR3 is TGTGCCAGCAGCCCCCCGAGCTCCTACGAGCAGTACTTG.

Ten or more counts support this clonotype. CDR3 amino acids: CASSVEGGNQPQHF. In DNA form, the CDR3 reads TGTGCCAGCAGTGTCGAAGGGGGGAATCAGCCCCAGCATTTT. The chain employs TRBV2 and TRBJ1-5, with D possibly matching TRBD1 (6 bases). The ends were cut back, 4 bases at V and 4 bases at J, with 11 bases in the middle. Germline lookup yields CDR1 SNHLY and CDR2 FYNNEI. The CDR3 totals 14 residues.

In this sample, this clonotype turned up many times. The CDR3 here is CATSRSGGNTIYF. The CDR3 bases are TGTGCCACCAGCAGATCCGGGGGAAACACCATATATTTT. V is TRBV15 and J is TRBJ1-3; no clear D. The germline V gene encodes CDR1 LNHNV and CDR2 YYDKDF (reference sequence). Trimming cost V 2 bases and J 4 bases, with 6 bases left between them. This CDR3 contains 13 residues.

This clonotype was seen ten or more times. The J gene is TRBJ1-1, the V gene TRBV2; 7 bases align to TRBD1. The CDR3 contains 16 residues. Germline CDR1 reads SNHLY; CDR2 reads FYNNEI. V trimming: 10 bases; J trimming: 7 bases; junction bases outside the gene matches: 21. Here the CDR3 reads CAISRDRNPRGGEAFF. In DNA, the CDR3 is TGTGCCATATCCCGGGACAGAAACCCCCGGGGTGGTGAAGCTTTCTTT.

V and J are TRBV2 and TRBJ2-6, with TRBD1 matching over 9 bases. Trimming took 2 bases from V and 1 from J; bases not matched to a gene: 9. CDR3 length: 19 amino acids. In germline, CDR1 is SNHLY, CDR2 FYNNEI. The CDR3 region is CASSERLGTGISGANVLTF. The CDR3 nucleotides read TGTGCCAGCAGTGAAAGATTGGGGACAGGGATTTCTGGGGCCAACGTCCTGACTTTC.

The J gene is TRBJ2-5, the V gene TRBV6-1; a possible D gene is TRBD2 (7 bases). The V end was cut by 3 bases, the J end by 6 bases, with 11 bases between. The length of the CDR3 is 13 residues. Per the germline V gene, CDR1 is MNHNS and CDR2 is SASEGT. This CDR3 reads CASSDAGAKTQYF. For the CDR3, the DNA is TGTGCCAGCAGTGACGCGGGGGCGAAGACCCAGTACTTC.

The sample holds many counts of this clonotype. The V and J genes are TRBV6-5 and TRBJ2-7; D unresolved. The CDR3 is 13 residues long. Trimming removed 7 bases from V and 2 bases from J, with 12 bases in between. Germline V gene data show CDR1 as MNHEY and CDR2 as SVGAGI. CDR3 region: CASKLPETYEQYF. Written as DNA, the CDR3 is TGTGCCAGCAAGTTACCGGAGACCTACGAGCAGTACTTC.

In this sample, this clonotype turned up a few times. The chain carries TRBV12-3 or TRBV12-4 and TRBJ2-5, with 10 bases matching TRBD1. Trimming removed 5 bases from V and 1 base from J; junction bases left unmatched: 4. The CDR3 consists of 15 residues. The CDR3 loop is CASSARTGGQETQYF. The DNA for the CDR3 is TGTGCCAGCAGTGCCCGGACAGGGGGCCAAGAGACCCAGTACTTC.

Ten or more counts support this clonotype. The rearrangement joins TRBV6-5 to TRBJ2-5; no firm D call. Trimming took 10 bases from V and 0 from J, leaving 12 bases between them. Germline assignment: CDR1 MNHEY and CDR2 SVGAGI. The CDR3 contains 13 residues. The CDR3 DNA sequence: TGTGCCACCAACGCGGAGAACCAAGAGACCCAGTACTTC. Translated: CATNAENQETQYF.

The sample holds many counts of this clonotype. As DNA, the CDR3 is TGTGCCAGCAGTTTGACACATCAAAGCTATGGCTACACCTTC. This gives the protein CASSLTHQSYGYTF. The chain combines TRBV6-5 with TRBJ1-2; D not certain. Germline V CDR1 and CDR2: MNHEY, SVGAGI. V shed 4 bases and J shed 4 bases, with 13 bases lying between them. This CDR3 contains 14 residues.

The sample holds many counts of this clonotype. This rearrangement joins TRBV29-1 to TRBJ1-1, with 7 bases identical to TRBD1. Trimming removed 4 bases from V and 5 bases from J; junction bases left unmatched: 4. This CDR3 has 12 amino acids. Germline CDR1 SQVTM, CDR2 ANQGSEA. CDR3 amino acids: CSVGQGETEAFF. CDR3 bases: TGCAGCGTTGGACAGGGTGAAACTGAAGCTTTCTTT.

This rearrangement joins TRBV5-1 to TRBJ2-5; maybe TRBD1 (5 bases). The CDR3 runs to 13 residues. The germline CDR1 and CDR2 sequences are SGHRS and YFSETQ. The V end was cut by 7 bases, the J end by 5 bases, with 15 bases between. CDR3 residues: CASGSGMKETQYF. CDR3 DNA: TGCGCCAGCGGCTCAGGGATGAAGGAGACCCAGTACTTC.

This clonotype was recorded at least ten times. Its ends do not fully match the called genes, so a read error is possible. The chain combines TRBV28 with TRBJ1-2, with D possibly being TRBD1 (5 bases). From germline, CDR1 is MDHEN and CDR2 SYDVKM. CDR3 length equals 15 residues. The CDR3 here is CASSLPAGLRDGCTF. For the CDR3, the DNA is TGTGCCAGCAGTCTCCCAGCGGGGCTGAGGGATGGCTGCACCTTC.

This clonotype appeared many times. The chain uses TRBV2 and TRBJ2-7, with D unresolved. CDR3 size: 15 residues. CDR1 and CDR2 from the germline V gene are SNHLY and FYNNEI. Trimming removed 2 bases at V and 2 bases at J, with 13 bases between. The CDR3 loop reads CASSEYGRVTYEQYF. Written as DNA, the CDR3 is TGTGCCAGCAGTGAATACGGTAGGGTAACCTACGAGCAGTACTTC. Complete variable domain (other parts from reference TRBV2 and TRBJ2-7): EPEVTQTPSHQVTQMGQEVILRCVPISNHLYFYWYRQILGQKVEFLVSFYNNEISEKSEIFDDQFSVERPDGSNFTLKIRSTKLEDSAMYFCASSEYGRVTYEQYFGPGTRLTVT.

This clonotype was observed many times. The chain couples TRBV2 to TRBJ2-7; D is ambiguous. The CDR3 sequence is 14 residues long. Germline CDR1 reads SNHLY; CDR2 reads FYNNEI. V was clipped by 6 bases and J by 3 bases, with 15 bases between them. For the CDR3, the DNA is TGTGCCAGCAGGGCCCGGAACGGCCTCTACGAGCAGTACTTC. It specifies CASRARNGLYEQYF. The full variable domain, rest sourced from reference TRBV2 and TRBJ2-7, is EPEVTQTPSHQVTQMGQEVILRCVPISNHLYFYWYRQILGQKVEFLVSFYNNEISEKSEIFDDQFSVERPDGSNFTLKIRSTKLEDSAMYFCASRARNGLYEQYFGPGTRLTVT.

The V and J genes are TRBV7-8 and TRBJ2-4; 7 nucleotides align to TRBD2. The germline CDR1 and CDR2 sequences are SGHVS and FQNEAQ. J gave up 4 bases and V 3 bases, and 12 bases lay outside the gene matches. The CDR3 runs to 17 residues. CDR3 DNA sequence: TGTGCCAGCAGCTTGGGGAGGGCCCCCACCCTAAAAAACATTCAGTACTTC. Translation gives CASSLGRAPTLKNIQYF.

The gene calls are TRBV6-1 and TRBJ1-1, with D possibly matching TRBD1 (5 bases). Germline assignment: CDR1 MNHNS and CDR2 SASEGT. With 6 bases removed from V and 5 bases from J, the gap between germline ends came to 16 bases. CDR3 length equals 14 residues. The CDR3 spells CASRRRGVRTEAFF. The DNA of the CDR3 is TGTGCCAGCAGGCGAAGGGGAGTACGGACTGAAGCTTTCTTT.

This clonotype was seen once. CDR3 nucleotide sequence: TGCGCCAGCAGTTGGACACAGGGGACTAGCTATGGCTACACCTTC. It yields the protein CASSWTQGTSYGYTF. V gene TRBV5-1 combines with J gene TRBJ1-2, with TRBD1 identical over 7 bases. The CDR3 sequence is 15 residues long. V lost 5 bases, J lost 4 bases, and 11 bases stayed unmatched. The germline V gene encodes CDR1 SGHRS and CDR2 YFSETQ.

This clonotype was picked up many times. V and J are TRBV30 and TRBJ1-1, with TRBD1 as a possible D gene (5 bases). The CDR3 runs 12 residues. Trimming cost V 2 bases and J 8 bases, with 12 bases left between them. Germline lookup yields CDR1 GTSNPN and CDR2 SVGIG (reference sequence). This CDR3 reads CAWSTGRGEAFF. CDR3 sequence (DNA): TGTGCCTGGAGTACAGGACGAGGGGAAGCTTTCTTT.

This clonotype has at least ten counts. This rearrangement joins TRBV28 to TRBJ1-1; tentatively, D is TRBD1 (6 bases). The CDR3 has 16 amino acids. Trimming cost V 1 base and J 0 bases, with 12 bases left between them. Germline V CDR1 and CDR2: MDHEN, SYDVKM. The CDR3 sequence is CASSLSGELMNTEAFF. In DNA form, the CDR3 reads TGTGCCAGCAGTTTATCAGGGGAATTAATGAACACTGAAGCTTTCTTT. The entire variable domain, with the rest obtained from reference TRBV28 and TRBJ1-1, is as follows: DVKVTQSSRYLVKRTGEKVFLECVQDMDHENMFWYRQDPGLGLRLIYFSYDVKMKEKGDIPEGYSVSREKKERFSLILESASTNQTSMYLCASSLSGELMNTEAFFGQGTRLTVV.

With regard to this clonotype: This may be a read error, as it is one base from a much larger clone. V and J are TRBV15 and TRBJ1-5, with D hard to call. This CDR3 spans 14 amino acids. CDR1 and CDR2 from the germline V gene are LNHNV and YYDKDF (reference sequence). The CDR3 here is CATSRVKGHQPKHF. CDR3 nucleotides: TGTGCCACCAGCAGAGTTAAAGGCCATCAGCCCAAGCATTTT.

This clonotype has more than one count but fewer than ten. V is TRBV28 and J is TRBJ1-5; no definite D call. The ends were cut back, 6 bases at V and 0 bases at J, with 21 bases in the middle. The CDR3 has 18 amino acids. Germline CDR1 is MDHEN and CDR2 is SYDVKM. The CDR3 here is CASSLPNRPDNSNQPQHF. The CDR3, as DNA: TGTGCCAGCAGCTTACCCAATCGCCCGGATAATAGCAATCAGCCCCAGCATTTT.

In its sample, this clonotype was seen many times. The chain has TRBV6-2 or TRBV6-3 and TRBJ2-7; 11 bases line up with TRBD1. V lost 6 bases, J lost 4 bases, and 8 bases stayed unmatched. CDR3 size: 15 residues. The germline V gene encodes CDR1 MNHEY and CDR2 SVGEGT. The DNA of the CDR3 is TGTGCCAGCAGCTGGGACAGGGGGACGGTATACGAGCAGTACTTC. Amino acids: CASSWDRGTVYEQYF.

This clonotype was recorded many times. CDR3 sequence (DNA): TGCAGTGCTAGACCCTCTGGACTAGTCAGAGAGACCCAGTACTTC. Residues: CSARPSGLVRETQYF. The chain joins TRBV20-1 to TRBJ2-5; 7 bases map to TRBD2. From germline, CDR1 is DFQATT and CDR2 SNEGSKA (reference sequence). The CDR3 spans 15 residues. The V segment lost 2 bases and the J segment 4 bases; nucleotides outside the gene matches: 10.

The chain links TRBV2 to TRBJ2-5, with TRBD1 matching 9 bases. V lost 10 bases to trimming and J lost 2 bases; unmatched junction nucleotides: 2. The CDR3 is 12 amino acids. Germline lookup yields CDR1 SNHLY and CDR2 FYNNEI. The CDR3, as DNA: TGTGCCACCGACAGGGGGCAAGAGACCCAGTACTTC. It is translated as CATDRGQETQYF.

This clonotype was counted many times. The chain joins TRBV29-1 to TRBJ2-7, with D perhaps TRBD1 or TRBD2 (6 bases each). This CDR3 comprises 13 residues. Germline-derived CDR1 and CDR2 are SQVTM and ANQGSEA. V lost 6 bases to trimming and J lost 7 bases, with 19 bases between them. CDR3 residues: CSVLGPGADEQYF. The CDR3 coding sequence is TGCAGCGTACTCGGACCGGGGGCGGATGAGCAGTACTTC.

The rearrangement links TRBV20-1 to TRBJ2-6; D is unclear. Germline CDR1 is DFQATT and CDR2 is SNEGSKA (reference sequence). The CDR3 extends over 15 amino acids. Trimming shortened V by 6 bases and J by 0 bases, and 12 bases separated the two germline ends. DNA of the CDR3: TGCAGTGCCCCAATCCCGGGCTCTGGGGCCAACGTCCTGACTTTC. Encoded protein: CSAPIPGSGANVLTF.

This clonotype was counted only a few times. V is TRBV19 and J is TRBJ1-1; TRBD1 matches at 7 bases. Germline CDR1 reads LNHDA; CDR2 reads SQIVND (reference sequence). The CDR3 length is 13 residues. Trimming removed 10 bases from V and 3 bases from J; junction bases left unmatched: 8. CDR3 protein: CATAQGGYTEAFF. The CDR3 region has the DNA TGTGCCACAGCCCAGGGGGGATACACTGAAGCTTTCTTT.